Below, 4 T cell receptor beta chains from the same sample are listed, as sequenced in a study of T cell repertoires in cytomegalovirus infection. TCRdb re-analysed the reads in MiXCR, keeping a single row per CDR3 protein. The table records approximately 990,000 distinct CDR3 sequences, approximately 30% of them present only once. These TCRs' antigens remain unknown. Sequenced material: cultured CD8+ T cells from PBMCs, taken from culture after CMV antigen stimulation. Receptors were obtained from a human donor in good health (CMV status not recorded). Some clones in this sample may be carry-over from other donors' samples.

This clonotype has at least ten counts. The rearrangement uses TRBV28 and TRBJ2-1; D is possibly TRBD2 (6 bases). Germline-derived CDR1 and CDR2 are MDHEN and SYDVKM. The V end was cut by 7 bases, the J end by 7 bases, with 17 bases between. The length of the CDR3 is 14 residues. The CDR3 DNA follows: TGTGCCAGCATTCGGGACTGGCTCGGGAATGAGCAGTTCTTC. It is translated as CASIRDWLGNEQFF.

This chain joins TRBV29-1 and TRBJ2-3; 9 positions match TRBD2. The CDR3 loop spans 15 amino acids. With V trimmed by 1 base and J by 6 bases, 8 bases remained unmatched. Germline CDR1 and CDR2: SQVTM and ANQGSEA. DNA for the CDR3: TGCAGCGTTGAAGGCGAGCGGGGGGATCGGGATACGCAGTATTTT. Its translation: CSVEGERGDRDTQYF.

The chain is built from TRBV28 and TRBJ2-1, with D tentatively TRBD1 or TRBD2 (5 bases each). V dropped 8 bases and J dropped 4 bases, with 18 bases sitting between them. Germline lookup yields CDR1 MDHEN and CDR2 SYDVKM. The CDR3 loop spans 15 amino acids. CDR3 amino acids: CASDKFGGPYNEQFF. The CDR3 DNA is TGTGCCAGCGACAAGTTTGGGGGACCTTACAATGAGCAGTTCTTC.

This sequence joins TRBV12-5 and TRBJ2-7; D remains unclear. From germline, CDR1 is LGHNT and CDR2 FRNRAP. Trimming removed 7 bases from V and 2 bases from J, with 18 bases in between. This CDR3 is built from 15 residues. CDR3 nucleotide sequence: TGTGCTAGTGTCCCCCCGGCAGCAGGAGCCTACGAGCAGTACTTC. Protein: CASVPPAAGAYEQYF.